A selection of T cell receptor beta chains follows, all from one sample in a study of T cell repertoires in cytomegalovirus infection. Via MiXCR, TCRdb re-called the reads, giving one row per CDR3 protein. This table holds more than 400,000 distinct CDR3 sequences, more than 20% found once. Sequenced input: PBMCs. All receptors derive from a human donor in good health (CMV status not recorded). Some clones in this sample may be carry-over from other donors' samples. Each CDR3 is given with its conserved first and last residue. D genes are given only for firm matches. Clone size is given for some rows only: seen once, a few or many times, or a class if the clone is expanded.

V: TRBV19
size: NA
D: NA
J: TRBJ1-2
DNA: TGTGCCAGTAGTATAGATGTCATGAAATGGCATGGCTACACCTTC
CDR3: CASSIDVMKWHGYTF

V: TRBV11-2
size: NA
D: NA
J: TRBJ2-7
DNA: TGTGCCAGCAGCTTAGACGGGTTGCGGATGGGGTACGAGCAGTACTTC
CDR3: CASSLDGLRMGYEQYF

V: TRBV12-3/TRBV12-4
size: NA
D: NA
J: TRBJ1-2
DNA: TGTGCCAGCAGATCCGGAATTGGGTCCCCGGGCTACACCTTC
CDR3: CASRSGIGSPGYTF

V: TRBV6-2/TRBV6-3
size: NA
D: TRBD2
J: TRBJ2-1
DNA: TGTGCCAGCTCGTTCGGGAGGGCCGTCAACAATGAGCAGTTCTTC
CDR3: CASSFGRAVNNEQFF

V: TRBV28
size: NA
D: TRBD1
J: TRBJ1-2
DNA: TGTGCCAGCAGTTACCTCTCACACCGTGGACAGGGGGATAACTATGGCTACACCTTC
CDR3: CASSYLSHRGQGDNYGYTF

V: TRBV20-1
size: NA
D: NA
J: TRBJ2-2
DNA: TGCAGTGCTGAGCCCCCAGGGACTTCGGACACCGGGGAGCTGTTTTTT
CDR3: CSAEPPGTSDTGELFF

V: TRBV6-1
size: NA
D: TRBD1
J: TRBJ1-6
DNA: TGTGCCAGCAGTAAAGACGGGACAGCGTATAATTCACCCCTCCACTTT
CDR3: CASSKDGTAYNSPLHF

V: TRBV11-3
size: NA
D: TRBD2
J: TRBJ2-1
DNA: TGTGCCAGCAGCTTAGTTGGCGGGGGATCCCCCTACAATGAGCAGTTCTTC
CDR3: CASSLVGGGSPYNEQFF

V: TRBV23-1
size: once
D: TRBD1
J: TRBJ2-5
DNA: TGCGCCAGCAGTCAGACCTCTCCGGGACAGGGGGCAGAGACCCAGTACTTC
CDR3: CASSQTSPGQGAETQYF

V: TRBV20-1
size: NA
D: TRBD2
J: TRBJ2-1
DNA: TGCAGTGCGCAGGACGGGACTAGCGGAGCTAAGGAGCAGTTCTTC
CDR3: CSAQDGTSGAKEQFF

V: TRBV6-1
size: NA
D: NA
J: TRBJ2-1
DNA: TGTGCCAGCAGGAGGGGCCCCGGACAGAGCACACACAATGAGCAGTTCTTC
CDR3: CASRRGPGQSTHNEQFF

V: TRBV7-9
size: many
D: NA
J: TRBJ2-7
DNA: TGTGCCAGCAGCTTACACCCGAGGCAGGGGGGGATCTCCTACGAGCAGTACTTC
CDR3: CASSLHPRQGGISYEQYF

V: TRBV19
size: once
D: NA
J: TRBJ2-2
DNA: TGTGCCAGTAGTACACCTCGGGCCGCCTCCGCGAACACCGGGGAGCTGTTTTTT
CDR3: CASSTPRAASANTGELFF

V: TRBV29-1
size: NA
D: TRBD1
J: TRBJ2-1
DNA: TGCAGCGGGGACAGCTCCTACAATGAGCAGTTCTTC
CDR3: CSGDSSYNEQFF

V: TRBV11-3
size: NA
D: NA
J: TRBJ2-3
DNA: TGTGCCAGCAGCCTCCCCCGGAGCCACAACACAGATACGCAGTATTTT
CDR3: CASSLPRSHNTDTQYF

V: TRBV7-6
size: few
D: NA
J: TRBJ1-1
DNA: TGTGCCAGCAGCTTACTACACCAGAACACTGAAGCTTTCTTT
CDR3: CASSLLHQNTEAFF

V: TRBV12-3/TRBV12-4
size: many
D: NA
J: TRBJ1-5
DNA: TGTGCCAGCAGTTTACAGGTCGATCAGCCCCAGCATTTT
CDR3: CASSLQVDQPQHF

V: TRBV6-2/TRBV6-3
size: NA
D: NA
J: TRBJ2-6
DNA: TGTGCCAGCAGTGAGCTACAGCAGGCAGCTGGGGCCAACGTCCTGACTTTC
CDR3: CASSELQQAAGANVLTF

V: TRBV6-5
size: few
D: NA
J: TRBJ2-1
DNA: TGTGCCAGCAGTACGATGCTAGCCCTCTCCTACAATGAGCAGTTCTTC
CDR3: CASSTMLALSYNEQFF

V: TRBV12-3/TRBV12-4
size: few
D: NA
J: TRBJ1-1
DNA: TGTGCCAGCAGTTCAGGCCCTGAAGCTTTCTTT
CDR3: CASSSGPEAFF

V: TRBV7-2
size: many
D: NA
J: TRBJ2-7
DNA: TGTGCCAGCAGCTTATGGGGCTACGAGCAGTACTTC
CDR3: CASSLWGYEQYF

V: TRBV4-3
size: NA
D: NA
J: TRBJ2-1
DNA: TGCGCCAGCAGCCCGCCACATGGAAAATACAATGAGCAGTTCTTC
CDR3: CASSPPHGKYNEQFF

V: TRBV20-1
size: NA
D: NA
J: TRBJ1-5
DNA: TGCAGTGCTAGAGACGCTACCGGGGGCATCAATCAGCCCCAGCATTTT
CDR3: CSARDATGGINQPQHF

V: TRBV25-1
size: NA
D: NA
J: TRBJ1-5
DNA: TGTGCCAGCAGTGACACGAGGGCGCCTGGACAGCCCCAGCATTTT
CDR3: CASSDTRAPGQPQHF

V: TRBV10-1
size: NA
D: NA
J: TRBJ1-1
DNA: TGCGCCAGCAGTGAGTCTATCGTATCTGAAGCTTTCTTT
CDR3: CASSESIVSEAFF